The 10 T cell receptor beta chains listed next were all sequenced from one sample in a study of T cell repertoires in cytomegalovirus infection. TCRdb reanalysed the reads using MiXCR and keeps one entry per CDR3 protein. The sample has 110,000 to 150,000 distinct CDR3 sequences; about 32% are singletons. These TCRs are of unknown antigen specificity. The sequencing here drew on CD8+ T cells from cultured PBMCs, taken from culture after CMV antigen stimulation. Receptors originate from a human donor in good health (CMV status not recorded). Some clones in this sample may be carry-over from other donors' samples.

This clonotype was seen at least ten times. This CDR3 reads CASSLTQIPGPSYEQYF. CDR3 in DNA: TGTGCCAGCAGTTTAACCCAAATACCGGGCCCCTCCTACGAGCAGTACTTC. V is TRBV27 and J is TRBJ2-7, with D unclear. V was pared by 2 bases and J by 0 bases, with 17 bases between. This CDR3 is 17 amino acids long. In germline, CDR1 is MNHEY, CDR2 SMNVEV (reference sequence).

This chain connects TRBV11-1 to TRBJ2-5; D gene ambiguous. CDR1 SGHAT and CDR2 FQDESV come from the germline V gene (reference sequence). The CDR3 length is 12 residues. Trimming removed 0 bases from V and 4 bases from J, with 3 bases in between. CDR3 DNA: TGTGCCAGCAGCTTAGCGGCAGAGACCCAGTACTTC. Amino acids: CASSLAAETQYF.

V and J are TRBV9 and TRBJ1-2; no clear D gene. Trimming removed 3 bases at V and 4 bases at J, with 10 bases between. Germline CDR1 SGDLS, CDR2 YYNGEE. The CDR3 is 13 residues long. The CDR3 nucleotides read TGTGCCAGCAGCGGGCAGGCAATCTATGGCTACACCTTC. As protein: CASSGQAIYGYTF.

Many counts were recorded for this clonotype. J is TRBJ2-7 and V is TRBV2; possibly TRBD1 or TRBD2 for D (6 bases each). Trimming removed 3 bases from V and 6 bases from J, with 9 bases in between. CDR1 SNHLY and CDR2 FYNNEI come from the germline V gene. CDR3 length: 12 residues. This CDR3 reads CASSESGAEQYF. CDR3 bases: TGTGCCAGCAGTGAGTCGGGGGCCGAGCAGTACTTC.

The chain carries TRBV4-1 and TRBJ2-3; TRBD1 matches 8 bases. Germline CDR1 is MGHRA and CDR2 is YSYEKL. The V segment lost 4 bases and the J segment 3 bases; nucleotides outside the gene matches: 9. The CDR3 loop spans 16 amino acids. DNA of the CDR3: TGCGCCAGCAGCCCGCCAGGGGGCGCATCAACAGATACGCAGTATTTT. This encodes CASSPPGGASTDTQYF.

This clonotype was recorded many times. The rearrangement joins TRBV5-4 to TRBJ2-7; tentative D call: TRBD2 (7 bases). Deletions cut 1 base from V and 3 bases from J, with 14 bases between. In germline, CDR1 is SGHNT, CDR2 YYREEE (reference sequence). This CDR3 is 15 amino acids long. CDR3 region: CASSLPGGSFYEQYF. The DNA of the CDR3 is TGTGCCAGCAGCTTGCCGGGGGGCTCCTTCTACGAGCAGTACTTC.

This clonotype was picked up a small number of times. V gene TRBV12-3 or TRBV12-4 combines with J gene TRBJ2-2; unclear D gene. V was cut by 1 base and J by 8 bases, with 8 bases left in between. The CDR3 has 13 amino acids. The CDR3 loop is CASSLDLRGELFF. CDR3 DNA sequence: TGTGCCAGCAGTTTAGACTTGCGGGGGGAGCTGTTTTTT.

The chain carries TRBV6-5 and TRBJ2-1; 8 bases fit TRBD2. The CDR3 loop spans 17 amino acids. V lost 0 bases to trimming and J lost 6 bases; unmatched junction nucleotides: 10. Germline CDR1 reads MNHEY; CDR2 reads SVGAGI. The CDR3 spells CASSYSPPGGALNEQFF. The DNA for the CDR3 is TGTGCCAGCAGTTACTCGCCCCCGGGGGGGGCCCTCAATGAGCAGTTCTTC.

This clonotype has only a few counts. J is TRBJ2-1 and V is TRBV2; D is ambiguous. V lost 4 bases, J lost 8 bases, and 9 bases lay in between. Germline values: CDR1 SNHLY, CDR2 FYNNEI. This CDR3 comprises 12 residues. The CDR3 sequence: CASSVEAHEQFF. In nucleotides, the CDR3 is TGTGCCAGCAGTGTAGAGGCACATGAGCAGTTCTTC. Combining the CDR3 with reference TRBV2 and TRBJ2-1 gives the whole variable domain EPEVTQTPSHQVTQMGQEVILRCVPISNHLYFYWYRQILGQKVEFLVSFYNNEISEKSEIFDDQFSVERPDGSNFTLKIRSTKLEDSAMYFCASSVEAHEQFFGPGTRLTVL.

This clonotype was found many times. J is TRBJ2-7 and V is TRBV11-2, with 9 bases identical to TRBD1. The V gene's germline CDR1 is SGHAT and CDR2 FQNNGV. The V gene end was trimmed by 4 bases and the J gene end by 3 bases; junction bases not matched to a gene: 1. The CDR3 runs 13 residues. CDR3 DNA sequence: TGTGCCAGCAGCTGGGGACAGGGCTACGAGCAGTACTTC. Amino acids: CASSWGQGYEQYF.